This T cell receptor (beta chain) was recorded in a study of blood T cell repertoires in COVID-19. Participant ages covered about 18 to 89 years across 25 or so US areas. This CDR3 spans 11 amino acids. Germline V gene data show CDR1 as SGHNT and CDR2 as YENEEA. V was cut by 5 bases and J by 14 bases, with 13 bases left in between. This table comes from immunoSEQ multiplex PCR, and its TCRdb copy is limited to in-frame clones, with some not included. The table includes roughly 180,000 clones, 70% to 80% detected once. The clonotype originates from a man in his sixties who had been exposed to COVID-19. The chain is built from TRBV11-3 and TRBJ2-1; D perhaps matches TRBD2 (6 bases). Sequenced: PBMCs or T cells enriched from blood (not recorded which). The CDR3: CASSRGGGEFF. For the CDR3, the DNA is TGTGCCAGCAGCCGTGGAGGAGGGGAGTTCTTC.